These 24 T cell receptor beta chains share one sample of origin, sequenced in a study of blood T cells in healthy people across ages. The authors ran a second PCR of roughly 7 to 11 cycles using a sample-barcoded 5' primer and a J-beta primer mix. TCRdb re-called the 5' RACE reads through MiXCR, storing one row per CDR3 protein. In the table there are 2 million or so distinct CDR3 sequences, about 50% of which are singletons. What was sequenced was blood. These receptors were taken from a woman in her forties in good health.

This clonotype was picked up a small number of times. This chain joins TRBV4-2 and TRBJ2-1, with D perhaps being TRBD1 or TRBD2 (5 bases each). This CDR3 is 13 amino acids long. V was trimmed by 4 bases and J by 10 bases, leaving 14 bases between them. CDR1 is LGHNA, CDR2 YNFKEQ, per germline. As DNA, the CDR3 is TGTGCCAGCAGCCCCCCGGGACGGAGGGAGCAGTTCTTC. The encoded protein is CASSPPGRREQFF.

This clonotype was found many times. This rearrangement joins TRBV10-3 to TRBJ2-3; D call uncertain. The CDR3 has 11 amino acids. CDR1 and CDR2 (germline): ENHRY, SYGVKD. With 2 bases removed from V and 6 bases from J, the gap between germline ends came to 3 bases. For the CDR3, the DNA is TGTGCCATCAGTGAGGGTGATACGCAGTATTTT. It codes for CAISEGDTQYF.

The chain is built from TRBV20-1 and TRBJ2-1, with D perhaps matching TRBD1 or TRBD2 (5 bases each). The CDR3 is 15 amino acids. Germline lookup yields CDR1 DFQATT and CDR2 SNEGSKA (reference sequence). The CDR3 DNA is TGCAATGCCGCCGGGGCGCGAACCTCCTACAATGAGCAGTTCTTC. It encodes CNAAGARTSYNEQFF.

CDR3 DNA sequence: TGTGCCAGCAGCGCCCGACTAGCGGGGGGCCGCACAGATACGCAGTATTTT. It translates to CASSARLAGGRTDTQYF. The chain joins TRBV7-8 to TRBJ2-3, with 13 bases lining up with TRBD2. The length of the CDR3 is 17 residues. Germline V gene data show CDR1 as SGHVS and CDR2 as FQNEAQ. After removal of 5 bases from V and 1 base from J, the junction contained 6 bases not matched to a gene.

This chain joins TRBV19 and TRBJ2-5, with D possibly being TRBD2 (5 bases). The DNA end lines up better with TRBJ2-7; the J call may be wrong. From germline, CDR1 is LNHDA and CDR2 SQIVND (reference sequence). The CDR3 is 14 residues long. The CDR3 region has the DNA TGTGCCAGTAGTAGACGAGGGAGAGAGTACGAGCAGTACTTC. Translated: CASSRRGREYEQYF.

There are a few counts of this clonotype. This sequence joins TRBV4-2 and TRBJ2-6, with 11 bases fitting TRBD2. V dropped 2 bases and J dropped 0; count of bases not matched to a gene: 6. Per the germline V gene, CDR1 is LGHNA and CDR2 is YNFKEQ. The CDR3 covers 19 residues. CDR3 in amino acids: CASSQPASGRSSGANVLTF. The CDR3 region has the DNA TGTGCCAGCAGCCAACCAGCTAGCGGGAGGAGCTCTGGGGCCAACGTCCTGACTTTC.

The chain recombines TRBV11-1 with TRBJ2-5; the D is unclear. The closer fit of TRBJ2-7 to the DNA end suggests the J call may be wrong. The CDR3 is 13 amino acids. The germline CDR1 and CDR2 sequences are SGHAT and FQDESV (reference sequence). CDR3 in amino acids: CASSLQYGYEQYF. For the CDR3, the DNA is TGTGCCAGCAGCCTTCAGTACGGGTACGAGCAGTACTTC.

The chain employs TRBV5-5 and TRBJ2-3; the match to TRBD1 covers 10 bases. Trimming removed 2 bases from V and 4 bases from J; junction bases left unmatched: 10. Germline values: CDR1 SGHKS, CDR2 YYEKEE (reference sequence). The CDR3 runs 17 residues. This CDR3 is CASSFRPGQGFADTQYF. Written as DNA, the CDR3 is TGTGCCAGCAGCTTCCGGCCGGGACAGGGGTTTGCAGATACGCAGTATTTT. Supplemented by reference TRBV5-5 and TRBJ2-3, the full variable domain reads DAGVTQSPTHLIKTRGQQVTLRCSPISGHKSVSWYQQVLGQGPQFIFQYYEKEERGRGNFPDRFSARQFPNYSSELNVNALLLGDSALYLCASSFRPGQGFADTQYFGPGTRLTVL.

The chain combines TRBV12-3 or TRBV12-4 with TRBJ2-3; possible D gene TRBD2, 5 bases. The CDR3 contains 12 residues. Trimming stripped 1 base from V and 11 bases from J, with 10 bases between. The CDR3 nucleotides are TGTGCCAGCAGTTTAGGCTCGGAGGAGCAGTATTTT. Amino acids: CASSLGSEEQYF.

This clonotype showed up just a few times. This sequence joins TRBV20-1 and TRBJ1-2, with 7 bases aligning to TRBD1. Germline loops: CDR1 DFQATT, CDR2 SNEGSKA (reference sequence). The length of the CDR3 is 13 residues. The V gene end was trimmed by 0 bases and the J gene end by 8 bases; junction bases not matched to a gene: 6. CDR3 in DNA: TGCAGTGCTAGAGATGCGACAGGGTACGGCTACACCTTC. Translation gives CSARDATGYGYTF.

The V call is TRBV7-9, the J call TRBJ1-5; perhaps TRBD1 as D (5 bases). Per germline, CDR1 SEHNR and CDR2 FQNEAQ (reference sequence). The V gene lost 5 bases and the J gene lost 4 bases, with 12 bases spanning the gap. The CDR3 is made up of 14 amino acids. CDR3 in DNA: TGTGCCAGCAGCACCGACAGTGAGAATCAGCCCCAGCATTTT. Encoded protein: CASSTDSENQPQHF.

This clonotype appeared a few times. This chain links TRBV10-3 with TRBJ1-1; 7 bases map to TRBD1. Trimming took 0 bases from V and 1 from J; bases not matched to a gene: 8. The CDR3 loop spans 17 amino acids. Germline V gene lookup returns CDR1 ENHRY and CDR2 SYGVKD. The CDR3 here is CAISESGTGTANTEAFF. CDR3 coding DNA: TGTGCCATCAGTGAGTCGGGTACCGGGACAGCGAACACTGAAGCTTTCTTT.

CDR3 residues: CASRPGQPNEQYF. As DNA, the CDR3 is TGTGCCAGCAGACCTGGACAGCCAAATGAGCAGTACTTC. The chain uses TRBV6-6 and TRBJ2-5, with TRBD1 as a possible D gene (6 bases). This CDR3 is built from 13 residues. The V end was cut by 6 bases, the J end by 11 bases, with 19 bases between. Germline-derived CDR1 and CDR2 are MNHNY and SVGAGI (reference sequence).

The J gene is TRBJ2-4, the V gene TRBV27; D is ambiguous. TRBJ2-5 explains the end of the DNA better; the J call may be wrong. From germline, CDR1 is MNHEY and CDR2 SMNVEV (reference sequence). The CDR3 is 15 residues long. The DNA of the CDR3 is TGTGCCAGCAGTTTAGATCGCAGCCCTCTGCAGACCCAGTACTTC. Protein sequence: CASSLDRSPLQTQYF.

This clonotype was counted a few times. V and J are TRBV7-6 and TRBJ1-2; D is undetermined. The V end was cut by 1 base, the J end by 7 bases, with 10 bases between. This CDR3 contains 13 residues. In germline, CDR1 is SGHVS, CDR2 FNYEAQ. CDR3 protein: CASSLGSGFGYTF. The CDR3 nucleotides read TGTGCCAGCAGCTTAGGATCGGGGTTTGGCTACACCTTC.

This clonotype came up once. The chain uses TRBV7-2 and TRBJ2-5, with 8 bases matching TRBD1. The CDR3 sequence is 15 residues long. Germline loops: CDR1 SGHTA, CDR2 FQGNSA. J was trimmed by 7 bases and V by 1 base; bases with no gene match: 8. For the CDR3, the DNA is TGTGCCAGCAGCTTAGGAGGGACAGGACCTATGACCCAGTACTTC. Its translation is CASSLGGTGPMTQYF.

The chain recombines TRBV10-3 with TRBJ1-5, with 7 bases identical to TRBD1. Germline V gene lookup returns CDR1 ENHRY and CDR2 SYGVKD. The junction had 5 bases not matched to a gene; V was cut back by 2 bases and J by 4 bases. The CDR3 has 15 residues. The CDR3 DNA reads as TGTGCCATCAGTGAGACCGGACAGGCTAATCAGCCCCAGCATTTT. Translated: CAISETGQANQPQHF.

This sequence joins TRBV6-5 and TRBJ1-2; D unresolved. CDR1 is MNHEY and CDR2 is SVGAGI in the germline V gene. V lost 7 bases to trimming and J lost 4 bases, with 7 bases between them. The CDR3 sequence is 11 residues long. The CDR3 sequence: CASTVLYGYTF. The CDR3 DNA reads TGTGCCAGCACGGTACTCTATGGCTACACCTTC.

This clonotype was counted only a few times. V usage is TRBV20-1 and J usage is TRBJ1-2; D is undetermined. The CDR3 has 11 amino acids. Germline V lookup: CDR1 DFQATT, CDR2 SNEGSKA (reference sequence). The V gene lost 0 bases and the J gene lost 7 bases, with 6 bases spanning the gap. CDR3 region: CSARDSSGYTF. The CDR3 nucleotides are TGCAGTGCTAGAGATTCTAGTGGCTACACCTTC.

This clonotype was seen only once. The conserved final phenylalanine or tryptophan is absent from the CDR3, which likely points to a read error. V gene TRBV7-3 combines with J gene TRBJ2-5; 8 nucleotides agree with TRBD2. The length of the CDR3 is 14 residues. The J segment lost 3 bases and the V segment lost 5 bases, leaving 5 bases of the junction unmatched. Germline loops: CDR1 SGHTA, CDR2 FQGTGA. CDR3 sequence (DNA): TGTGCCAGCAGCCCCGGGGGGGCCAAAGAGACCCAGTACCTC. Translation: CASSPGGAKETQYL.

The table lists this clonotype with a few counts. The CDR3 nucleotides read TGTGCCGCCCGACCCGGGACAGCTTCCTACGAGCAGTACTTC. Amino acids: CAARPGTASYEQYF. The genes are TRBV6-2 or TRBV6-3 and TRBJ2-7, with 7 nucleotides matching TRBD1. Losses at the gene ends were 11 bases for V and 1 base for J; bases not matched to a gene: 11. Germline assignment: CDR1 MNHEY and CDR2 SVGEGT. CDR3 length: 14 amino acids.

The chain links TRBV18 to TRBJ2-5; unclear D gene. The last part of the DNA fits TRBJ2-7 better; the J call may be wrong. This CDR3 has 11 amino acids. The germline CDR1 and CDR2 sequences are KGHSH and LQKENI. CDR3 nucleotide sequence: TGTGCCAGCTCACCTAAAAACGAGCAGTACTTC. The encoded protein is CASSPKNEQYF.

This clonotype was seen a few times. This chain links TRBV6-6 with TRBJ2-7; D possibly corresponds to TRBD1 (7 bases). Trimming took 5 bases from V and 3 from J, leaving 20 bases between them. In germline, CDR1 is MNHNY, CDR2 SVGAGI (reference sequence). This CDR3 region has 16 residues. The CDR3 region is CASSRFRGEAHYEQYF. In DNA form, the CDR3 reads TGTGCCAGCAGTCGGTTCAGGGGGGAGGCCCACTACGAGCAGTACTTC.

The chain employs TRBV6-5 and TRBJ2-7; D possibly corresponds to TRBD1 (5 bases). CDR1 and CDR2 (germline): MNHEY, SVGAGI. Trimming shortened V by 9 bases and J by 2 bases, and 17 bases separated the two germline ends. This CDR3 contains 14 residues. The CDR3, as DNA: TGTGCCAGTACAACAGGACGGACCGCCTACGAGCAGTACTTC. This sequence encodes CASTTGRTAYEQYF.